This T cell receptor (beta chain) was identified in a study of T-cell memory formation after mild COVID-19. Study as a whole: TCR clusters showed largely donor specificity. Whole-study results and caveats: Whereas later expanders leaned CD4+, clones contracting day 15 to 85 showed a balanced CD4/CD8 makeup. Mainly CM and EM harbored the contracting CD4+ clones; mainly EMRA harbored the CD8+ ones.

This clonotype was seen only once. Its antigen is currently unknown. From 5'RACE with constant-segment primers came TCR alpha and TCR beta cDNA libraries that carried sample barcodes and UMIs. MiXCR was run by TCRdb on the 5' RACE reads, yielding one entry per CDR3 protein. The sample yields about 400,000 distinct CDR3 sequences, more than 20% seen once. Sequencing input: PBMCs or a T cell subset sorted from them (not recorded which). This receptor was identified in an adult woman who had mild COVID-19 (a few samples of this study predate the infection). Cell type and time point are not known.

The chain's CDR3 is CAISPGGVYEQYF. The DNA of the CDR3 is TGTGCCATCAGTCCTGGGGGAGTCTACGAGCAGTACTTC. The rearrangement uses TRBV10-3 and TRBJ2-7; D may correspond to TRBD1 or TRBD2 (5 bases each). The CDR3 spans 13 residues. CDR1 and CDR2 (germline): ENHRY, SYGVKD. The V end lost 5 bases, the J end lost 3 bases, and 11 bases lay between the germline ends.